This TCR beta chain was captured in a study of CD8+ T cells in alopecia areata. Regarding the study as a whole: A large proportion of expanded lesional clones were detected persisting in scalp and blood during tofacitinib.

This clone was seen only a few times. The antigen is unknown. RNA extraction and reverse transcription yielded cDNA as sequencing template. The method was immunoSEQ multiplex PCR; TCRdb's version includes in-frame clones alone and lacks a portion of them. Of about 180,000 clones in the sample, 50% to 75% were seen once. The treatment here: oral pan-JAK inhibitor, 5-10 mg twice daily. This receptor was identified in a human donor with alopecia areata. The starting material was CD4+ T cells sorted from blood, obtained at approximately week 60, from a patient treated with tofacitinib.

The CDR3 DNA is TGTGCCAGCAGCTTAAACAGCGTTTACACAGATACGCAGTATTTT. Translating gives CASSLNSVYTDTQYF. The V call is TRBV7-9, the J call TRBJ2-3; no definite D call. Germline lookup yields CDR1 SEHNR and CDR2 FQNEAQ (reference sequence). Trimming took off 2 bases at V and 2 bases at J, with 11 bases between the two ends. This CDR3 has 15 residues.